This T cell receptor beta chain was observed in a study of cytomegalovirus exposure and HLA in healthy donors. Study outcomes and limitations: Most of the TCR beta V segments (in an earlier analysis) were productive either about 87% or about 30% of the time.

As to this clone: The antigen remains unidentified.

Primers: 60 Vbeta forward and 13 Jbeta reverse. Produced via immunoSEQ multiplex PCR; TCRdb's table is partial and in-frame only. Among under 200,000 clones listed, approximately 80% were seen once. Germline-derived CDR1 and CDR2 are SGHNT and YENEEA. CDR3 length: 14 residues. V shed 5 bases, J shed 2 bases, and the junction held 3 bases outside the gene matches. The source is a woman in her thirties or forties in good health and CMV-seropositive. J is TRBJ2-5 and V is TRBV11-3; 9 nucleotides align to TRBD2. Sequenced material: PBMCs. The CDR3 here is CASSRLAGQETQYF. In DNA, the CDR3 is TGTGCCAGCAGCAGGCTAGCGGGACAAGAGACCCAGTACTTC.